This T cell receptor beta chain was sequenced during a study of Ad26.COV2.S vaccination and SARS-CoV-2 variants. Study results and limitations: Reportedly, spike-specific CD8+ and CD4+ T cell responses achieved substantial breadth once vaccination had taken place. Recipients of either vaccine or placebo displayed similar breadth of non-spike TCRs. Recipients given vaccine exceeded placebo recipients in spike-specific TCR breadth.

Treatment of the sample: roughly 18 received Ad26.COV2.S at low or high dose, single or two shots; 5 received placebo; per-sample allocation not given. Day 63 following the first vaccine or placebo injection was when the samples were taken. With respect to this clone: No antigen is known for it.

Germline V gene lookup returns CDR1 SGHTA and CDR2 FQGNSA. V lost 4 bases to trimming and J lost 5 bases, with 8 bases between them. This CDR3 contains 12 residues. This table comes from immunoSEQ multiplex PCR, and its TCRdb copy is limited to in-frame clones, with some not included. This sample carries hundreds of thousands of clones, roughly 87% of them seen once, and the ten largest clones take just over 2.5%. The clonotype comes from a person aged 18-60 years who received the Ad26.COV2.S COVID-19 vaccine or a placebo. J is TRBJ2-5 and V is TRBV7-2; perhaps D is TRBD1 or TRBD2 (5 bases each). The specimen comprised peripheral blood, sampled in a trial of Ad26.COV2.S vaccine versus placebo. CDR3 sequence: CASSWGWETQYF. CDR3 nucleotide sequence: TGTGCCAGCAGCTGGGGGTGGGAGACCCAGTACTTC.